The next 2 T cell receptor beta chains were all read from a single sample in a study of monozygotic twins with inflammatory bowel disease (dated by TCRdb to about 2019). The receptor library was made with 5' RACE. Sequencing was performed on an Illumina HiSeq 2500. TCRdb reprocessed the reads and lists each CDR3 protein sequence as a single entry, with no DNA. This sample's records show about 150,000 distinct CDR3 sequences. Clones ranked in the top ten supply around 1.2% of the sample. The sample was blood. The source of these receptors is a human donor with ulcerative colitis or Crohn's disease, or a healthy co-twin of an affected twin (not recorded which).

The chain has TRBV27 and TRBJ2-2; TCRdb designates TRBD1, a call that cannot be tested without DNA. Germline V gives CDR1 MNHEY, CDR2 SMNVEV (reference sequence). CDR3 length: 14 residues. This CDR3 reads CASSLRGTAGELFF.

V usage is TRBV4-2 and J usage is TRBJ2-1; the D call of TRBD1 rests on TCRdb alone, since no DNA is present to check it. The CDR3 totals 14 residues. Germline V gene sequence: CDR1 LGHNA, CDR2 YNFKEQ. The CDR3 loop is CASSFPGGANEQFF.